This TCR beta chain was recorded in a study of T cell responses to AZD1222 COVID-19 vaccine. Data came from immunoSEQ multiplex PCR; TCRdb stores just in-frame clones and leaves some out. The data show about 120,000 clones, approximately 90% seen once. The CDR3 covers 14 residues. V dropped 4 bases and J dropped 1 base, with 11 bases sitting between them. The V gene's germline CDR1 is SGDLS and CDR2 YYNGEE. As for this clone: No antigen is known for it.

Study-wide points: A rise in Spike-specific TCR breadth and depth followed two AZD1222 doses. Spike regions recognized by vaccine-associated CD4 TCRs spanned the protein, led by 160-218 and 743-854.

This receptor was taken from an adult who received the AZD1222 COVID-19 vaccine. This sample comprised peripheral blood, obtained 28 days after the second AZD1222 dose. The chain combines TRBV9 with TRBJ1-1, with D perhaps TRBD1 (6 bases). The CDR3 DNA reads TGTGCCAGCAGCAAAGTGACAGGGAACACTGAAGCTTTCTTT. This codes for CASSKVTGNTEAFF.